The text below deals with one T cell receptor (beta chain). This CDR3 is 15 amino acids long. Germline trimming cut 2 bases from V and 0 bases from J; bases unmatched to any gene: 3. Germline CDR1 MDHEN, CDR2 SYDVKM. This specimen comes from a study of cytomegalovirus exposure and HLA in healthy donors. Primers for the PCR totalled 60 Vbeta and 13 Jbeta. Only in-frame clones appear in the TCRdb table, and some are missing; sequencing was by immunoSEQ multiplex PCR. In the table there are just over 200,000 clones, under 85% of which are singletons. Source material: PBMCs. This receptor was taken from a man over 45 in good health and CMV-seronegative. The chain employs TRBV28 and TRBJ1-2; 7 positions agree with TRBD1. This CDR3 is CASSLLGQSNYGYTF. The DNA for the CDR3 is TGTGCCAGCAGTTTACTGGGACAGTCTAACTATGGCTACACCTTC.